This TCR beta chain comes out of a study of OX40 agonist ivuxolimab in advanced cancers. As for the study in general: Patients were dosed intravenously with ivuxolimab at 0.01 to 10 mg/kg every 2 weeks. From 23 to 79 years was the age range, with a mean of around 60 years, and over 70% were male. Findings and caveats of the study: Antigen targets of the expanded peripheral T cells went undetermined. Among the lowest levels of clonal expansion were found in partial responders at 0.1-3.0 mg/kg.

V shed 4 bases and J shed 7 bases, with 15 bases lying between them. There are 13 residues in the CDR3. Germline CDR1 SGHNT, CDR2 YYREEE (reference sequence). A word on this clone: Its antigen is currently unknown.

Sequencing was performed with immunoSEQ multiplex PCR; in TCRdb, only in-frame clones are kept and a portion is missing. The table records approximately 16,000 clones, around 88% of them present only once. Sequencing was performed on CD4+ or CD8+ T cells sorted from blood, taken in a trial of the OX40 agonist ivuxolimab. This clonotype was sampled from an adult with an advanced solid tumor such as melanoma, head and neck, liver or kidney cancer. The V call is TRBV5-4, the J call TRBJ2-7; no clear D gene. The CDR3 loop is CASSPDVRREQYF. The CDR3 DNA sequence: TGTGCCAGCAGCCCTGACGTCCGTAGGGAGCAGTACTTC.